Shown below are 20 T cell receptor beta chains from a single sample sequenced in a study of STAT3 mutations in large granular lymphocyte leukemia. The table came from immunoSEQ multiplex PCR; TCRdb's copy has only in-frame clones and leaves some out. In the table there are a few thousand clones, approximately 43% of which are singletons. Their recognized antigens are unknown. General observations from the study: At least one immunodominant TCR beta clonotype appeared in every T-cell large granular lymphocyte leukemia patient.

The sequenced sample was peripheral blood mononuclear cells. The receptors stem from a man aged 45-65 years with T-cell large granular lymphocyte leukemia. Some clones in this sample may be carry-over from other donors' samples.

This chain uses TRBV7-9 with TRBJ1-1, with TRBD1 as a possible D gene (6 bases). The CDR3 is 17 amino acids. Trimming removed 2 bases at V and 0 bases at J, with 16 bases between. Germline-derived CDR1 and CDR2 are SEHNR and FQNEAQ (reference sequence). CDR3 residues: CASSLFLYGQLNTEAFF. The CDR3 DNA is TGTGCCAGCAGCTTATTTTTGTACGGACAGTTGAACACTGAAGCTTTCTTT.

This clone was seen more than once but under ten times. The chain carries TRBV4-3 and TRBJ1-1; weak D call: TRBD1 (5 bases). The CDR3 runs to 15 residues. CDR1 LGHNA and CDR2 YSLEER come from the germline V gene. V lost 7 bases and J 4 bases, leaving 19 bases between the germline ends. For the CDR3, the DNA is TGCGCCAGCACCTCAGGACCGAGGGGTTTCACTGAAGCTTTCTTT. Translating it yields CASTSGPRGFTEAFF.

The V gene is TRBV18, the J gene TRBJ2-3, with unresolved D. This CDR3 is built from 14 residues. CDR1 and CDR2 (germline): KGHSH, LQKENI. The V end lost 5 bases, the J end lost 0 bases, and 9 bases lay between the germline ends. CDR3 DNA: TGTGCCAGCTCATTTCAAGTTAGCACAGATACGCAGTATTTT. Translated, it gives CASSFQVSTDTQYF.

CDR3 loop: CASSPPDLRSPEQYF. CDR3 bases: TGTGCCAGCTCACCCCCAGACCTCAGATCCCCCGAGCAGTACTTC. The V and J genes are TRBV18 and TRBJ2-7; D call uncertain. V dropped 3 bases and J dropped 6 bases, with 18 bases sitting between them. Looked up from germline, CDR1 is KGHSH and CDR2 is LQKENI. The CDR3 sequence is 15 residues long.

This chain links TRBV6-5 with TRBJ2-3; D unclear. CDR1 is MNHEY, CDR2 SVGAGI, per germline. This CDR3 region has 13 residues. V lost 6 bases to trimming and J lost 2 bases, with 9 bases between them. The CDR3 protein is CASSQYVTDTQYF. CDR3 sequence (DNA): TGTGCCAGCAGCCAATACGTCACAGATACGCAGTATTTT.

CDR3 region: CASRGIGNEQYF. The CDR3 DNA reads TGCGCCAGCAGAGGGATCGGCAACGAGCAGTACTTC. The V call is TRBV5-1, the J call TRBJ2-7; D remains unclear. Germline CDR1 SGHRS, CDR2 YFSETQ. The CDR3 loop spans 12 amino acids. V lost 5 bases to trimming and J lost 5 bases, with 11 bases between them.

The CDR3 loop is CSVRLEGWDTQYF. The CDR3 DNA is TGCAGCGTAAGGCTGGAGGGTTGGGATACGCAGTATTTT. V and J are TRBV29-1 and TRBJ2-3; maybe TRBD2 (6 bases). There are 13 residues in the CDR3. In germline, CDR1 is SQVTM, CDR2 ANQGSEA. Trimming removed 6 bases at V and 6 bases at J, with 16 bases between.

CDR3 region: CASSPGTVNGYTF. The CDR3 nucleotides are TGTGCCAGCAGCCCAGGGACAGTGAATGGCTACACCTTC. The chain employs TRBV5-6 and TRBJ1-2; 7 nucleotides match TRBD1. The CDR3 length is 13 residues. Germline CDR1 SGHDT, CDR2 YYEEEE. The V segment lost 4 bases and the J segment 6 bases; nucleotides outside the gene matches: 6.

This clone was seen more than once but under ten times. The chain carries TRBV4-3 and TRBJ2-3, with 9 bases lining up with TRBD1. The CDR3 has 15 amino acids. The V segment lost 3 bases and the J segment 6 bases; nucleotides outside the gene matches: 7. Germline V gives CDR1 LGHNA, CDR2 YSLEER. CDR3 residues: CASSHYGDRDDTQYF. The CDR3 DNA follows: TGCGCCAGCAGCCATTATGGGGACAGGGATGATACGCAGTATTTT.

By share, this clone counts as medium-sized (0.01 to 0.1%). The chain employs TRBV9 and TRBJ2-5; D unclear. Trimming took 0 bases from V and 0 from J, leaving 9 bases between them. CDR1 SGDLS and CDR2 YYNGEE come from the germline V gene. CDR3 size: 15 residues. CDR3: CASSVDGRHQETQYF. CDR3 DNA sequence: TGTGCCAGCAGCGTAGATGGACGGCACCAAGAGACCCAGTACTTC.

The J gene is TRBJ2-7, the V gene TRBV28; D uncertain. Germline V CDR1 and CDR2: MDHEN, SYDVKM. The length of the CDR3 is 14 residues. V was trimmed by 4 bases and J by 2 bases, leaving 12 bases between them. The CDR3 region is CASSSRVGTYEQYF. The CDR3 DNA is TGTGCCAGCAGTTCCCGAGTGGGAACCTACGAGCAGTACTTC.

The rearrangement links TRBV27 to TRBJ2-1, with D perhaps being TRBD1 or TRBD2 (6 bases each). Deletions cut 3 bases from V and 5 bases from J, with 8 bases between. The germline V gene encodes CDR1 MNHEY and CDR2 SMNVEV (reference sequence). This CDR3 has 13 amino acids. The CDR3 reads CASSLGGHNEQFF. Written as DNA, the CDR3 is TGTGCCAGCAGTTTGGGGGGCCACAATGAGCAGTTCTTC.

This chain connects TRBV5-6 to TRBJ2-7; D may correspond to TRBD1 or TRBD2 (6 bases each). V was clipped by 4 bases and J by 5 bases, with 13 bases between them. Germline V gene lookup returns CDR1 SGHDT and CDR2 YYEEEE. The CDR3 is 13 residues long. CDR3 DNA: TGTGCCAGCAGCACACCCGGGGGCCACGAGCAGTACTTC. The encoded protein is CASSTPGGHEQYF.

V usage is TRBV18 and J usage is TRBJ2-1; D gene unclear. CDR3 size: 14 residues. Per germline, CDR1 KGHSH and CDR2 LQKENI. V lost 2 bases, J lost 6 bases, and 11 bases lay in between. The CDR3 loop reads CASSPTDLANEQFF. In DNA, the CDR3 is TGTGCCAGCTCACCAACCGACTTGGCCAATGAGCAGTTCTTC.

The V call is TRBV5-1, the J call TRBJ2-7; D unclear. The V and J ends lost 0 bases and 3 bases respectively, with 13 bases between them. CDR1 is SGHRS and CDR2 is YFSETQ in the germline V gene. This CDR3 region has 15 residues. This CDR3 reads CASSLASGLNYEQYF. Here the CDR3 DNA reads TGCGCCAGCAGCTTGGCATCCGGGCTCAACTACGAGCAGTACTTC.

The chain recombines TRBV29-1 with TRBJ2-7, with a weak D call TRBD1 (5 bases). CDR1 SQVTM and CDR2 ANQGSEA come from the germline V gene. The CDR3 is 13 amino acids. V shed 4 bases and J shed 2 bases, with 12 bases lying between them. The CDR3 is CSVVGQGAYEQYF. The CDR3 coding sequence is TGCAGCGTTGTCGGGCAGGGCGCCTACGAGCAGTACTTC.

The chain carries TRBV29-1 and TRBJ2-5; no reliable D call. CDR1 is SQVTM, CDR2 ANQGSEA, per germline. The CDR3 totals 12 residues. The V gene lost 3 bases and the J gene lost 7 bases, with 12 bases spanning the gap. The CDR3 spells CSVDLQAVTQYF. The CDR3 coding sequence is TGCAGCGTTGATCTCCAGGCAGTGACCCAGTACTTC.

This clone turned up a few times. The chain is built from TRBV14 and TRBJ1-2; 7 bases align to TRBD1. This CDR3 has 11 amino acids. J lost 3 bases, V lost 8 bases, and 0 bases had no gene match. Per germline, CDR1 SGHDN and CDR2 FVKESK. Here the CDR3 reads CASGQDYGYTF. The DNA for the CDR3 is TGTGCCAGCGGACAGGACTATGGCTACACCTTC.

This clone was recorded a few times. The chain carries TRBV5-4 and TRBJ1-1; D possibly corresponds to TRBD1 (6 bases). Trimming cost V 4 bases and J 0 bases, with 7 bases left between them. There are 13 residues in the CDR3. Germline V gene data show CDR1 as SGHNT and CDR2 as YYREEE (reference sequence). In DNA, the CDR3 is TGTGCCAGCAGCCGGACAGTGAACACTGAAGCTTTCTTT. Protein product: CASSRTVNTEAFF. Drawing the rest from reference TRBV5-4 and TRBJ1-1, the complete variable domain is ETGVTQSPTHLIKTRGQQVTLRCSSQSGHNTVSWYQQALGQGPQFIFQYYREEENGRGNFPPRFSGLQFPNYSSELNVNALELDDSALYLCASSRTVNTEAFFGQGTRLTVV.

Only a few counts were recorded for this clone. The V and J genes are TRBV7-9 and TRBJ2-1; maybe TRBD2 (5 bases). V lost 1 base and J 5 bases, leaving 6 bases between the germline ends. The CDR3 runs to 13 residues. Looked up from germline, CDR1 is SEHNR and CDR2 is FQNEAQ (reference sequence). The CDR3 sequence: CASSLGRDNEQFF. The CDR3 region has the DNA TGTGCCAGCAGCTTAGGGCGGGACAATGAGCAGTTCTTC.